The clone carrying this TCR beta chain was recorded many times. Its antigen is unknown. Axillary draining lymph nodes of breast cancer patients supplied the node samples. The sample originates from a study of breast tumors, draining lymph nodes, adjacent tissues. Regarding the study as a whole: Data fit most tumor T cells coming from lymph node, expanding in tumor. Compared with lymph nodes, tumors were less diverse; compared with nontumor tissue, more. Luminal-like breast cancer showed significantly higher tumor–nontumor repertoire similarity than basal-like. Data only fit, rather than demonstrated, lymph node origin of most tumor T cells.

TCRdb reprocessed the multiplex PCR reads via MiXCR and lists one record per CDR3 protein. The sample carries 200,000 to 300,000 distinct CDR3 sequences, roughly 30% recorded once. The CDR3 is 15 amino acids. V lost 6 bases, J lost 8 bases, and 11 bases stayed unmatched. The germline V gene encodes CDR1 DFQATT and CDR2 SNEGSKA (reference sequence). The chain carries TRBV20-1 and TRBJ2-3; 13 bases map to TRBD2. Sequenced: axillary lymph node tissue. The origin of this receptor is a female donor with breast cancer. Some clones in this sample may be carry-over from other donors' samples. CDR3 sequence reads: CSARRLAGGQGTQYF. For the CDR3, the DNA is TGCAGTGCGAGACGACTAGCGGGAGGTCAGGGTACGCAGTATTTT.